Listed below are T cell receptor beta chains from one sample, sequenced in a study of PD-1 blockade in mismatch repair-deficient tumors. Generated by immunoSEQ multiplex PCR, the TCRdb table keeps only in-frame clones and is missing some. The sample records about 68,000 clones, 78% being singletons. Sequencing was performed on peripheral blood, taken 2 weeks after starting pembrolizumab. All receptors come from an adult with mismatch repair-deficient cancer. The CDR3 runs from the conserved cysteine through the conserved F or W. D genes are given only for firm matches. Size is stated for part of the rows, as once, few or many counts, or as a class when the clone is expanded.

V gene	D gene	J gene	clone size	CDR3 DNA	CDR3 protein
TRBV11-1	TRBD1	TRBJ1-1	few	TGTGCCAGCAGCCCCAGGACAGGTTTTATGAACACTGAAGCTTTCTTT	CASSPRTGFMNTEAFF
TRBV5-4	TRBD2	TRBJ2-7	NA	TGTGCCAGCAGCCGGGGGGGACTAGCTAAGGACGAGCAGTACTTC	CASSRGGLAKDEQYF
TRBV29-1	TRBD1	TRBJ2-5	NA	TGCAGCGTTGACTGGGGACAGGGGTTGGAGACCCAGTACTTC	CSVDWGQGLETQYF
TRBV5-1	TRBD2	TRBJ2-1	NA	TGCGCCAGCAGACGGACTAGCGAGGGCTCCTACAATGAGCAGTTCTTC	CASRRTSEGSYNEQFF
TRBV6-5	TRBD2	TRBJ2-1	NA	TGTGCCAGCAGTTACTCCTCGGGAGGGATAAATGAGCAGTTCTTC	CASSYSSGGINEQFF
TRBV7-2	NA	TRBJ2-7	NA	TGTGCCAGCAGCTCCCCACAGAGAGAGCAGTACTTC	CASSSPQREQYF
TRBV6-5	TRBD2	TRBJ2-7	NA	TGTGCCAGCAGTTACTCGATAGCGGGCTCCTACGAGCAGTACTTC	CASSYSIAGSYEQYF
TRBV5-5	TRBD1	TRBJ1-2	NA	TGTGCCAGCAGCTTATTTGGTGGAACAGGGGGCTCCTTATCCTATGGCTACACCTTC	CASSLFGGTGGSLSYGYTF
TRBV11-1	TRBD2	TRBJ2-1	NA	TGTGCCAGCAGCCCCGGGGCTAGCGGGTACTCCTACAATGAGCAGTTCTTC	CASSPGASGYSYNEQFF
TRBV4-1	NA	TRBJ2-4	few	TGCGCCAGCAGCCAAGGAGGGACACTCCAAAACATTCAGTACTTC	CASSQGGTLQNIQYF
TRBV2	TRBD1	TRBJ2-7	few	TGTGCCAGCAGGAGGACAGGGAGCGGCGAGCAGTACTTC	CASRRTGSGEQYF
TRBV7-2	NA	TRBJ2-1	few	TGTGCCAGCAGCCCTCCCGGCAGAGGTTTCAATGAGCAGTTCTTC	CASSPPGRGFNEQFF
TRBV6-1	NA	TRBJ1-1	once	TGTGCCAGCAGTGAACTTGGGGGGCTCGAAGCTTTCTTT	CASSELGGLEAFF
TRBV7-2	TRBD1	TRBJ2-7	NA	TGTGCCAGCAGCCCCGCAGGGACAGGGGCTATCTACGAGCAGTACTTC	CASSPAGTGAIYEQYF
TRBV7-3	NA	TRBJ2-3	NA	TGTGCCAGCAGTACGGTTGGGGGAGCAGATACGCAGTATTTT	CASSTVGGADTQYF
TRBV19	TRBD2	TRBJ2-7	NA	TGTGCCAGTAGTATGTCCAGCGGGAGTCCCCCCTACGAGCAGTACTTC	CASSMSSGSPPYEQYF
TRBV5-1	NA	TRBJ2-5	NA	TGCGCCAGCAGCTTGGAAGGGGAGACCCAGTACTTC	CASSLEGETQYF
TRBV10-3	TRBD1	TRBJ2-6	NA	TGTGCCATCAGTGAGTCGGGACAGGGCAAGGCTGGGGCCAACGTCCTGACTTTC	CAISESGQGKAGANVLTF
TRBV30	NA	TRBJ2-5	once	TGTGCCTGGAGTCCTAGCCCTCAAGAGACCCAGTACTTC	CAWSPSPQETQYF
TRBV6-6	NA	TRBJ1-1	once	TGTGCCAGCAGTGACAAGGCGGACACTGAAGCTTTCTTT	CASSDKADTEAFF
TRBV5-1	NA	TRBJ2-2	NA	TGCGCCAGCAGCTTGGCCGGGGCTCGGAGCGGGGAGCTGTTTTTT	CASSLAGARSGELFF
TRBV14	TRBD2	TRBJ2-1	NA	TGTGCCAGCAGCCAAGATTCTAGCGGGAGGTTTCAGTTCTTC	CASSQDSSGRFQFF
TRBV5-6	TRBD1	TRBJ1-4	NA	TGTGCCAGCAGCTCGGACAGGGTTGGGGAAAAACTGTTTTTT	CASSSDRVGEKLFF